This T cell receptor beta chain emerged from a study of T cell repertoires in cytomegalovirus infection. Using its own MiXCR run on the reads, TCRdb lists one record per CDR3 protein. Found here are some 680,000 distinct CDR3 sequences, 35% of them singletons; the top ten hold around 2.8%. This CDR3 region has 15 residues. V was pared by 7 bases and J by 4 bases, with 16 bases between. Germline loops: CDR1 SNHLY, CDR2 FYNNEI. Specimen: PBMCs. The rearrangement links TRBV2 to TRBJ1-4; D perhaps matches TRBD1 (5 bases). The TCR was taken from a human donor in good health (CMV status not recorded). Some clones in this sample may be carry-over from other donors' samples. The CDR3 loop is CASKDIAGYNEKLFF. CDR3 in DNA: TGTGCCAGCAAGGACATTGCAGGCTATAATGAAAAACTGTTTTTT.